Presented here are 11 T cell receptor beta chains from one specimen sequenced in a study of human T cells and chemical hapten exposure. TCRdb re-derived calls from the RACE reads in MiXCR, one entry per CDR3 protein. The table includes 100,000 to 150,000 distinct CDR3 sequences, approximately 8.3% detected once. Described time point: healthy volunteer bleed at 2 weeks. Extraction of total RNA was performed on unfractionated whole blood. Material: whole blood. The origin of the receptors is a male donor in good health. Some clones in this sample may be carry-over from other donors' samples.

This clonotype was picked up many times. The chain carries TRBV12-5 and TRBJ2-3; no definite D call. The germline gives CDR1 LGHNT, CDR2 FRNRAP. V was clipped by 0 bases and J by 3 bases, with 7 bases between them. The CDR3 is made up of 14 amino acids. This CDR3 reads CASGLVPPTDTQYF. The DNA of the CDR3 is TGTGCTAGTGGTTTGGTACCCCCAACAGATACGCAGTATTTT.

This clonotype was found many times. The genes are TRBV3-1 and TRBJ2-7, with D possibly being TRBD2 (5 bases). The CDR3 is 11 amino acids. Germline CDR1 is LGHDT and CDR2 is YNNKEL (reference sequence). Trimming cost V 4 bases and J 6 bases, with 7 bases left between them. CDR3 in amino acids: CASSLDFEQYF. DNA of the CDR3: TGTGCCAGCAGCCTGGACTTCGAGCAGTACTTC.

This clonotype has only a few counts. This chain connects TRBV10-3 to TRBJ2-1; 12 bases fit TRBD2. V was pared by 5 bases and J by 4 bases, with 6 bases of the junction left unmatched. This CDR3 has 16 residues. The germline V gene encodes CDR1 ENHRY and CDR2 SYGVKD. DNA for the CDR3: TGTGCCATCAGTAACCTGACTAGCGGGAGTTACAATGAGCAGTTCTTC. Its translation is CAISNLTSGSYNEQFF.

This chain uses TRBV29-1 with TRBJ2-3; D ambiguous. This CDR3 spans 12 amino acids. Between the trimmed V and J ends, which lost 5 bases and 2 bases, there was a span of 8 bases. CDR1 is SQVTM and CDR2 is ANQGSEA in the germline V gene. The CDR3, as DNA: TGCAGCGTTCATTCGGACACAGATACGCAGTATTTT. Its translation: CSVHSDTDTQYF.

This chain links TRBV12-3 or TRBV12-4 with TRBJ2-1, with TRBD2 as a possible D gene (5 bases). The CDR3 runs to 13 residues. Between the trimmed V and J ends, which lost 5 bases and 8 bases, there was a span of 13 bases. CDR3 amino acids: CASSIGNSDEQFF. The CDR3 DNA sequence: TGTGCCAGCAGTATCGGAAATAGCGATGAGCAGTTCTTC.

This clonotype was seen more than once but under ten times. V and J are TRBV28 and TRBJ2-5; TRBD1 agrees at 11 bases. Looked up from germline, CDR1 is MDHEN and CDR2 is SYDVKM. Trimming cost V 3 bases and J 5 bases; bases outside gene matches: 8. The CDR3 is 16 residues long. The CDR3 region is CASSLFGQGASETQYF. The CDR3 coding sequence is TGTGCCAGCAGTTTGTTCGGACAGGGGGCTTCTGAGACCCAGTACTTC.

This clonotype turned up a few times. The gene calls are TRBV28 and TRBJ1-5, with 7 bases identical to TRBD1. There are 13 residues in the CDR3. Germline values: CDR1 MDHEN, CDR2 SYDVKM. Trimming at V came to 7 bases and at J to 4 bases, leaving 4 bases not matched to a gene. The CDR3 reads CASTTRGNQPQHF. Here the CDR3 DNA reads TGTGCCAGCACTACCAGGGGGAATCAGCCCCAGCATTTT.

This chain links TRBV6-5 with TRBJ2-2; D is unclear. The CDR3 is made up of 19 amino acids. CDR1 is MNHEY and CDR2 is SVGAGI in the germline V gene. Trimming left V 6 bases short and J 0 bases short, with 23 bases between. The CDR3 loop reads CASSPGPLYAASNTGELFF. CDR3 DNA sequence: TGTGCCAGCAGCCCCGGTCCCCTTTATGCCGCCTCGAACACCGGGGAGCTGTTTTTT.

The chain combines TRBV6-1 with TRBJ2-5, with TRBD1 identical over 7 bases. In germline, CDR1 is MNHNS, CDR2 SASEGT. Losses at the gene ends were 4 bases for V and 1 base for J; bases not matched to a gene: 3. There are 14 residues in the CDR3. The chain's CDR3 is CASSAQGFQETQYF. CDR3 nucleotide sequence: TGTGCCAGCAGTGCACAGGGGTTCCAAGAGACCCAGTACTTC.

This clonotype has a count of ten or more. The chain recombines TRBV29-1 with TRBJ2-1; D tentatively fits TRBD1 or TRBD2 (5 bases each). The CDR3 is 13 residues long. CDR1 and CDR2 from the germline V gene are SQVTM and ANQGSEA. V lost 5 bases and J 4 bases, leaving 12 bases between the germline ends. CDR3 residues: CSVKRGIYNEQFF. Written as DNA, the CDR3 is TGCAGCGTTAAGAGGGGCATATACAATGAGCAGTTCTTC.

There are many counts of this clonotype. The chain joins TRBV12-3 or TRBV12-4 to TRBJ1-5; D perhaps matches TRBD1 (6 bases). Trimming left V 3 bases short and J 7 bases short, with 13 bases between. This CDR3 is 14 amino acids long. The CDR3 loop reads CASSFGGLGQPQHF. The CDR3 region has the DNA TGTGCCAGCAGTTTTGGGGGGCTCGGGCAGCCCCAGCATTTT.